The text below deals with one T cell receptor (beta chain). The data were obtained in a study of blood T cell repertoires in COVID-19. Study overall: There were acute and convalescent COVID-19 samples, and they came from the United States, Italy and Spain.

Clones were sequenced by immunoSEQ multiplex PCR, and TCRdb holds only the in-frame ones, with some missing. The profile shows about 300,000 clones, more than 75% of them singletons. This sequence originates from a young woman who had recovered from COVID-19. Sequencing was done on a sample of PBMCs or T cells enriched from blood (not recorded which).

The CDR3: CASSISRGGDEKLFF. In DNA, the CDR3 is TGTGCCAGTAGTATCTCCAGGGGTGGAGATGAAAAACTGTTTTTT. The chain is built from TRBV19 and TRBJ1-4, with D possibly TRBD1 on 6 matching bases. Trimming took off 3 bases at V and 6 bases at J, with 14 bases between the two ends. CDR1 is LNHDA, CDR2 SQIVND, per germline (reference sequence). The CDR3 has 15 amino acids.